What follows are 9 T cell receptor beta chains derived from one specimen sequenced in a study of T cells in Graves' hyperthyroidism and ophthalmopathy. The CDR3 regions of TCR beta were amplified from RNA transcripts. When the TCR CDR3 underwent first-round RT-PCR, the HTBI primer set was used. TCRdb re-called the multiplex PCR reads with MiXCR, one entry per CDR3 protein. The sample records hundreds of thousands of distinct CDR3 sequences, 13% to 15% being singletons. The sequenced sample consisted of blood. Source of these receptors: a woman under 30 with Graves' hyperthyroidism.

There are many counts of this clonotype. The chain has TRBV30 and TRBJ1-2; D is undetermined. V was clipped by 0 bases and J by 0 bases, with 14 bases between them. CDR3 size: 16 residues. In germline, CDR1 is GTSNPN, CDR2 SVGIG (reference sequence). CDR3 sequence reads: CAWSVGGSRANYGYTF. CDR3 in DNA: TGTGCCTGGAGTGTAGGAGGAAGTAGAGCTAACTATGGCTACACCTTC.

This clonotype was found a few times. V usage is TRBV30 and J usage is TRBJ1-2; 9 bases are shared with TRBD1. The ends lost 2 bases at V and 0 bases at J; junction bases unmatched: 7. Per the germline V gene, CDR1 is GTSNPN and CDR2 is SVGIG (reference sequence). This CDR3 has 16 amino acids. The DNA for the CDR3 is TGTGCCTGGAGTTTTTCGAGGACAGGGGCTAACTATGGCTACACCTTC. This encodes CAWSFSRTGANYGYTF.

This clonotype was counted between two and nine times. CDR3 protein: CASSPLDRKLSYNEQFF. Here the CDR3 DNA reads TGTGCCAGCAGTCCCCTGGACAGAAAGCTCTCCTACAATGAGCAGTTCTTC. This chain connects TRBV6-1 to TRBJ2-1, with D maybe TRBD1 (6 bases). The CDR3 covers 17 residues. Trimming shortened V by 5 bases and J by 0 bases, and 17 bases separated the two germline ends. The germline V gene encodes CDR1 MNHNS and CDR2 SASEGT.

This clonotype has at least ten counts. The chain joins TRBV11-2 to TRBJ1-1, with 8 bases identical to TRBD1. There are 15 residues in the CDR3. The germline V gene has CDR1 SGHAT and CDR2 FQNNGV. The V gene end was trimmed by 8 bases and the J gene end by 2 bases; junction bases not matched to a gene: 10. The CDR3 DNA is TGTGCCAGCGCGATCAGGGGACAGGCAAACACTGAAGCTTTCTTT. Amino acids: CASAIRGQANTEAFF.

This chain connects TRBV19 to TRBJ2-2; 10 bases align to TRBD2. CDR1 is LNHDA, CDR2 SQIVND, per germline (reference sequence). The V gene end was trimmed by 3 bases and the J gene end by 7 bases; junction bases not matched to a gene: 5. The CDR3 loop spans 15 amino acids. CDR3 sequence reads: CASSIGLADVGELFF. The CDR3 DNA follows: TGTGCCAGTAGTATTGGACTAGCGGACGTCGGGGAGCTGTTTTTT. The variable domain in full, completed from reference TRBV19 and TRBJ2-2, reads DGGITQSPKYLFRKEGQNVTLSCEQNLNHDAMYWYRQDPGQGLRLIYYSQIVNDFQKGDIAEGYSVSREKKESFPLTVTSAQKNPTAFYLCASSIGLADVGELFFGEGSRLTVL.

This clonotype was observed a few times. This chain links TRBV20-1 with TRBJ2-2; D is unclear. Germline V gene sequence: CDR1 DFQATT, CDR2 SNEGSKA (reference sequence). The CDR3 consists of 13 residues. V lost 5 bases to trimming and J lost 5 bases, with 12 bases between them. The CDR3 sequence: CSAPYESTGELFF. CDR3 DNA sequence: TGCAGTGCTCCCTATGAATCGACCGGGGAGCTGTTTTTT.

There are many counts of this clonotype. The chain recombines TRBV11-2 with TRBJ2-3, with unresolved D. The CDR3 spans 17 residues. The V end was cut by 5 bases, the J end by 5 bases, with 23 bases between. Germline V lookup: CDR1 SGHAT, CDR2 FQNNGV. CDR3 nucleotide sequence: TGTGCCAGCAGCCCCCACGGGCTCGATAAATTCGGAGATACGCAGTATTTT. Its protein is CASSPHGLDKFGDTQYF. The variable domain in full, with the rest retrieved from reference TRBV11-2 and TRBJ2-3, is EAGVAQSPRYKIIEKRQSVAFWCNPISGHATLYWYQQILGQGPKLLIQFQNNGVVDDSQLPKDRFSAERLKGVDSTLKIQPAKLEDSAVYLCASSPHGLDKFGDTQYFGPGTRLTVL.

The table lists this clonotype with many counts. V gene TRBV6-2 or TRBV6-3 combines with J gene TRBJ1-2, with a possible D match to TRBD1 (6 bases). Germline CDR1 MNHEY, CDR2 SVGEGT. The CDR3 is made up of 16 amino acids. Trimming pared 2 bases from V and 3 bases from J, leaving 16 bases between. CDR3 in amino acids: CASSYTLGTQDYGYTF. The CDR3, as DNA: TGTGCCAGCAGTTACACACTCGGGACACAAGACTATGGCTACACCTTC.

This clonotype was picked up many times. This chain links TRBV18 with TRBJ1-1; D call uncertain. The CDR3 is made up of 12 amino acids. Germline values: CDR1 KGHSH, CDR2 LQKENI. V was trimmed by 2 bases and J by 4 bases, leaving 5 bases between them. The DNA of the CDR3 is TGTGCCAGCTCACCAGGCCGCACTGAAGCTTTCTTT. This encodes CASSPGRTEAFF.